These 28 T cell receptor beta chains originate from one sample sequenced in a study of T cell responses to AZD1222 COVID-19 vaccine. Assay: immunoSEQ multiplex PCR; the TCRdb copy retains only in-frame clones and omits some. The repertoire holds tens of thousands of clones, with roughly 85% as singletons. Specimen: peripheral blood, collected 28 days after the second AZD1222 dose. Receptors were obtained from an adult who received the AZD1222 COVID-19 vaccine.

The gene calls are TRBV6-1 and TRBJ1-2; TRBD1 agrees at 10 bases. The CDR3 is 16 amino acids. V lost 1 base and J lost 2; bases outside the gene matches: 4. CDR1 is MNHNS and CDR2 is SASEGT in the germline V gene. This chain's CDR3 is CASSEGDRGLNYGYTF. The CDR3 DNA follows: TGTGCCAGCAGTGAAGGGGACAGGGGATTAAACTATGGCTACACCTTC.

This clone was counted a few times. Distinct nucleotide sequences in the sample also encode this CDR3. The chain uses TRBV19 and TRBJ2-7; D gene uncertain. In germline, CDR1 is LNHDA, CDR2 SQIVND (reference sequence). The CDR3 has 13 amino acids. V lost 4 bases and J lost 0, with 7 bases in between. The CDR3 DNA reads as TGTGCCAGTAGTAGGACGGTCTCCTACGAGCAGTACTTC. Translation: CASSRTVSYEQYF.

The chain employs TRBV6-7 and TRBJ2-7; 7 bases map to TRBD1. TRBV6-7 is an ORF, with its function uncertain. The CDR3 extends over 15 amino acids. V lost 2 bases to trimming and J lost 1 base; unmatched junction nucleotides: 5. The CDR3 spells CASSYAARGSYEQYF. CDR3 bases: TGTGCCAGCAGTTACGCCGCCAGGGGGTCCTACGAGCAGTACTTC.

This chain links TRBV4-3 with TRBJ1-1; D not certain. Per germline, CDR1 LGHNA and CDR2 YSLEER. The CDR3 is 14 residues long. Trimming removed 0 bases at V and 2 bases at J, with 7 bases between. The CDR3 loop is CASSQEGGNTEAFF. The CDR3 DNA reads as TGCGCCAGCAGCCAAGAGGGAGGCAACACTGAAGCTTTCTTT.

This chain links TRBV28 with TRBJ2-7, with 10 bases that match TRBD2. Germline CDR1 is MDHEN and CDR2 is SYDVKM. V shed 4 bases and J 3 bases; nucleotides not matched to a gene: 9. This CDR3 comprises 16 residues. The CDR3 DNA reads TGTGCCAGCAGTTCCCCGGGGGCTAGCGGGGGCTACGAGCAGTACTTC. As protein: CASSSPGASGGYEQYF.

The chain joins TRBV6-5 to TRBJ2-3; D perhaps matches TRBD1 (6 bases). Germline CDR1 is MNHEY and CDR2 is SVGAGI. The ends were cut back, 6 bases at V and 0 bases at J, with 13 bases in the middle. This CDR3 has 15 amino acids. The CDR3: CASRRTVLSTDTQYF. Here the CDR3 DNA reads TGTGCCAGCAGAAGGACAGTACTTAGCACAGATACGCAGTATTTT.

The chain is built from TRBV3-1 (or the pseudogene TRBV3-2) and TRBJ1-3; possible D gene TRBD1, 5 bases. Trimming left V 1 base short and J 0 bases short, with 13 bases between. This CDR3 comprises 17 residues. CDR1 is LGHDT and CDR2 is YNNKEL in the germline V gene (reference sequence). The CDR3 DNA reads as TGTGCCAGCAGCCAAGCACCGACCAGGGACTCTGGAAACACCATATATTTT. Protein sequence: CASSQAPTRDSGNTIYF.

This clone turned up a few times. The CDR3 sequence is CASSSHGVGDGNTIYF. CDR3 nucleotide sequence: TGCGCCAGCAGCTCCCATGGCGTTGGGGATGGAAACACCATATATTTT. This chain links TRBV4-1 with TRBJ1-3; D gene ambiguous. V was cut by 5 bases and J by 3 bases, with 17 bases left in between. This CDR3 contains 16 residues. Germline CDR1 MGHRA, CDR2 YSYEKL.

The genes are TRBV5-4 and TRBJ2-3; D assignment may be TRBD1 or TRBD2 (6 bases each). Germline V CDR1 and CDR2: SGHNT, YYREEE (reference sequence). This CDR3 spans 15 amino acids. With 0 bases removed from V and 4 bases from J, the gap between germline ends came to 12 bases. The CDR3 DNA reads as TGTGCCAGCAGCTTGGGGGGGGCAGGGGCAGATACGCAGTATTTT. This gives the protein CASSLGGAGADTQYF.

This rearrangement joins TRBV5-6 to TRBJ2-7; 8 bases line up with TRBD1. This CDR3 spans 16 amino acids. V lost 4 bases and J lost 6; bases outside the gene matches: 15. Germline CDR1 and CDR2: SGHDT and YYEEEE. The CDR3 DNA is TGTGCCAGCAGCCATATATCGGACAGGGTTAACCTCGAGCAGTACTTC. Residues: CASSHISDRVNLEQYF.

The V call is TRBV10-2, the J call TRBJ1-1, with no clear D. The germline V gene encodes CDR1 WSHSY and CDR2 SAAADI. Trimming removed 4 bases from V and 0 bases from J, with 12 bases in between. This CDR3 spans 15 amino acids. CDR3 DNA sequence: TGCGCCAGCAGTGGCGTCGTGGGCATGAACACTGAAGCTTTCTTT. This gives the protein CASSGVVGMNTEAFF.

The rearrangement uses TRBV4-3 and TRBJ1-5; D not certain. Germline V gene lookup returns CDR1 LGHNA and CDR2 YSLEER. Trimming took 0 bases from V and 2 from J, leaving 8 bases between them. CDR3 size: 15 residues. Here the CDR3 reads CASSQDPWGNQPQHF. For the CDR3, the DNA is TGCGCCAGCAGCCAAGACCCTTGGGGCAATCAGCCCCAGCATTTT.

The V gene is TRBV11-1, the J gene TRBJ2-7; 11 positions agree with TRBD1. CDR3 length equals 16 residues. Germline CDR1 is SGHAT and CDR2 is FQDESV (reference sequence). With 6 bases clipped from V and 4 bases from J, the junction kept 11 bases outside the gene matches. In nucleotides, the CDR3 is TGTGCCAGCAGTCAATATACGGACAGGGGGCTGTACGAGCAGTACTTC. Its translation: CASSQYTDRGLYEQYF.

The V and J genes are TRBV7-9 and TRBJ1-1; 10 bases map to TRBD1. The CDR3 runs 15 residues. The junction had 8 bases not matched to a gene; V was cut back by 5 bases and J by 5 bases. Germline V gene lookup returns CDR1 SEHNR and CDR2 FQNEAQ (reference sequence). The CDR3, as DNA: TGTGCCAGCAGCACTCGGGACAGGGGAGGGACTGAAGCTTTCTTT. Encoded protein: CASSTRDRGGTEAFF.

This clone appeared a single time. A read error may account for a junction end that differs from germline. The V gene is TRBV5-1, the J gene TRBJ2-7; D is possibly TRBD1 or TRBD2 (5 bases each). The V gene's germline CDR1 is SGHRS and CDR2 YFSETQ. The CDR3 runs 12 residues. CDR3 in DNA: TGCGCCAGCAGCTTGGCCGGGGCTATACCGTCTTTC. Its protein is CASSLAGAIPSF.

DNA for the CDR3: TGTGCCAGCTCACCAAGTAGGGGAGGACAGGGAAATTCACCCCTCCACTTT. Translating gives CASSPSRGGQGNSPLHF. The chain couples TRBV18 to TRBJ1-6; 8 bases are shared with TRBD1. The trim removed 2 bases at V and 7 bases at J, leaving 10 bases unmatched. The length of the CDR3 is 17 residues. In germline, CDR1 is KGHSH, CDR2 LQKENI.

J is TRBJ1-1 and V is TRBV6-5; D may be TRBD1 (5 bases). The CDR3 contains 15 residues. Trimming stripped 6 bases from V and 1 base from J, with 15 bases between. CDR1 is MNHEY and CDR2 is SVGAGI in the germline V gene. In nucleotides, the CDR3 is TGTGCCAGCAGCTCCAATCGGAGGGGGAACACTGAAGCTTTCTTT. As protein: CASSSNRRGNTEAFF.

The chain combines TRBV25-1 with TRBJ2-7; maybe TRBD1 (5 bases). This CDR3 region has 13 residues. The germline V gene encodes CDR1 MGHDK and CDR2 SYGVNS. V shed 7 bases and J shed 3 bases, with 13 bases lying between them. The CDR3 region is CASTQGWSYEQYF. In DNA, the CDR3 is TGTGCCAGCACGCAGGGATGGAGCTACGAGCAGTACTTC.

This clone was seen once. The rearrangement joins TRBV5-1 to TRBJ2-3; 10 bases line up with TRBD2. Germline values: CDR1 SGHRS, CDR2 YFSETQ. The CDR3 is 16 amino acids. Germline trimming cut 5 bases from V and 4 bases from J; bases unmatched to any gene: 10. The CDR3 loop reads CASRQLASGGSDTQYF. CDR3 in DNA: TGCGCCAGCAGGCAGCTCGCTAGCGGGGGTTCAGATACGCAGTATTTT. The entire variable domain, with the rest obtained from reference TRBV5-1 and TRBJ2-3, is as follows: KAGVTQTPRYLIKTRGQQVTLSCSPISGHRSVSWYQQTPGQGLQFLFEYFSETQRNKGNFPGRFSGRQFSNSRSEMNVSTLELGDSALYLCASRQLASGGSDTQYFGPGTRLTVL.

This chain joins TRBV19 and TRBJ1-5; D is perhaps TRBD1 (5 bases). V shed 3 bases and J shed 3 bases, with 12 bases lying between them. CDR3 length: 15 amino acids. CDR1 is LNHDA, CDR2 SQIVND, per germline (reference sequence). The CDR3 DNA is TGTGCCAGTAGTATCTGGCAGGGAAACAATCAGCCCCAGCATTTT. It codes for CASSIWQGNNQPQHF.

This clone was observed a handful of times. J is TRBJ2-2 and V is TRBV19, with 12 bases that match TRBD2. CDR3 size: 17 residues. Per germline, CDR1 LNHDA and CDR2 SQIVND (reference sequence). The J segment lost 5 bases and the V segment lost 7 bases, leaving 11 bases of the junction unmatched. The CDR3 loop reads CASKTASGGAMTGELFF. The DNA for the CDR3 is TGTGCCAGTAAGACGGCTAGCGGGGGGGCCATGACCGGGGAGCTGTTTTTT.

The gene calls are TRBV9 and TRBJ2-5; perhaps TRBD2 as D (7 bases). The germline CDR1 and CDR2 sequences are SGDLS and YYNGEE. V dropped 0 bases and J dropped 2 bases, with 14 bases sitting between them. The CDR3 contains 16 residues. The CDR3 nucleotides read TGTGCCAGCAGCGTAGCGCCAGCGGGGACACAAGAGACCCAGTACTTC. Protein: CASSVAPAGTQETQYF.

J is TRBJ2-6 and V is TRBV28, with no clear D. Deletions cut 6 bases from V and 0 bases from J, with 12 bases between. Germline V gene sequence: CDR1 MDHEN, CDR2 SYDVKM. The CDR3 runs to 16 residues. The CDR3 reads CASSHSGPSGANVLTF. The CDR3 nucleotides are TGTGCCAGCAGCCATTCTGGGCCCTCTGGGGCCAACGTCCTGACTTTC. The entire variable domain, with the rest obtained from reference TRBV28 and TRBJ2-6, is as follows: DVKVTQSSRYLVKRTGEKVFLECVQDMDHENMFWYRQDPGLGLRLIYFSYDVKMKEKGDIPEGYSVSREKKERFSLILESASTNQTSMYLCASSHSGPSGANVLTFGAGSRLTVL.

The CDR3 DNA reads as TGTGCCAGCAGTGAATGGGGGGCCGAGCAGTACTTC. Residues: CASSEWGAEQYF. V gene TRBV25-1 combines with J gene TRBJ2-7; D could derive from TRBD1 or TRBD2 (6 bases each). Trimming cost V 1 base and J 6 bases, with 7 bases left between them. The CDR3 is 12 amino acids. Germline values: CDR1 MGHDK, CDR2 SYGVNS.

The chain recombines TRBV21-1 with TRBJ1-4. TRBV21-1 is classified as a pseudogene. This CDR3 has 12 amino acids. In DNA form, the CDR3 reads TGTGCCAGCAGCAACCGTAATGAAAAACTGTTTTTT. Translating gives CASSNRNEKLFF.

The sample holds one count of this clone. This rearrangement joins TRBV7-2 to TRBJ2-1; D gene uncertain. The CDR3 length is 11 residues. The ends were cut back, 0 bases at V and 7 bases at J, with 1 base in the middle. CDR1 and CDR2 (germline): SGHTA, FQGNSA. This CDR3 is CASSLANEQFF. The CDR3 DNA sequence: TGTGCCAGCAGCTTAGCAAATGAGCAGTTCTTC.

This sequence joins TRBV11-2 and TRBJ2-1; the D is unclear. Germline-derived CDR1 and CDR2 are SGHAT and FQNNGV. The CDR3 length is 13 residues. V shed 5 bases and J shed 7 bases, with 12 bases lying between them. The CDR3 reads CASSAVSGNEQFF. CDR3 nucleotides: TGTGCCAGCAGCGCAGTTTCTGGGAATGAGCAGTTCTTC.

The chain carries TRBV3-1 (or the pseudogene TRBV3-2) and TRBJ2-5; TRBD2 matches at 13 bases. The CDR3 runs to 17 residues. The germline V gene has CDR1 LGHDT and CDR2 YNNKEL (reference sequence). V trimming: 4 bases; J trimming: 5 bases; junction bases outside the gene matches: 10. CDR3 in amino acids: CASSRRLAGGIGETQYF. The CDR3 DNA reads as TGTGCCAGCAGCCGGAGACTAGCGGGGGGCATCGGGGAGACCCAGTACTTC.